A selection of T cell receptor beta chains follows, all from one sample in a study of radiotherapy plus CTLA-4 blockade in lung cancer. TCRdb keeps only in-frame clones here, not all; method: immunoSEQ multiplex PCR. The table shows roughly 80,000 clones, with under 80% occurring only once. The sample consisted of peripheral blood, taken from a patient treated with radiotherapy plus ipilimumab. The receptors stem from a human donor with non-small cell lung cancer who had a partial response to radiotherapy plus ipilimumab. Some clones in this sample may be carry-over from other donors' samples. CDR3s include the opening cysteine and the closing phenylalanine or tryptophan. The D gene is left open where the match is weak. Clone size is not always given. Where it is, it says once, few, many or a class for expanded clones.

>NA|TRBV15|NA
CATSETGTFTTGELFF
>NA|TRBV28|NA
CASSQGRGALGTQYF
>NA|TRBV7-3|TRBD2
CASSSSSGGYNEQFF
>NA|TRBV5-1|TRBD2
CASSLPSGNWDEQYF
>NA|TRBV6-1|TRBD1
CASRDRGTDTQYF
>NA|TRBV10-2|TRBD1
CASRPTGATNEKLFF
>NA|TRBV15|TRBD1
CATSRAGTGRHEQYF
>NA|TRBV2|NA
CARGSGQETQYF
>NA|TRBV20-1|NA
CSARGDTEAFF
>few|TRBV10-3|TRBD1
CAISAASDRVAGELFF
>NA|TRBV5-4|TRBD1
CASSGQGTGANVLTF
>NA|TRBV7-2|NA
CASSLLASDTQYF
>NA|TRBV6-1|NA
CASSESGRLEAFF
>NA|TRBV30|NA
CAWSPGVARYNEQFF
>NA|TRBV10-1|NA
CASSLNRKAGYTF
>NA|TRBV6-1|NA
CATSPGNTIYF
>NA|TRBV28|NA
CASRTGVWGNQPQHF
>NA|TRBV5-4|TRBD1
CASSQAGTGYSPLHF
>NA|TRBV28|TRBD1
CASSPHLRTGHNEKLFF
>NA|TRBV7-6|NA
CASSLSSRGWTDTQYF
>NA|TRBV6-1|NA
CASSESVGELFF
>NA|TRBV7-9|TRBD2
CASSRTSGGSYNEQFF
>once|TRBV6-6|NA
CASTPAQRGAGETQYF
>NA|TRBV10-3|TRBD1
CAISESTGQGSYEQYF
>few|TRBV28|NA
CASRGVRSGNTIYF
>NA|TRBV5-1|NA
CASSWARATDTQYF
>NA|TRBV7-9|NA
CASSPRFQQYF
>NA|TRBV14|TRBD1
CASSYGQGWPTEAFF
>NA|TRBV5-1|NA
CASSFSYYNEQFF
>NA|TRBV7-2|TRBD1
CASSPSQGARGEQYF
>NA|TRBV11-3|TRBD2
CASSLSGTTRSGEQFF
>NA|TRBV7-3|NA
CASSLATGSAYEQYF
>NA|TRBV6-1|NA
CASTFLTGELFF
>NA|TRBV28|NA
CASRIRYGEQYF
>NA|TRBV15|NA
CAAGVQNNSPLHF
>few|TRBV11-3|NA
CASSPRTDSGNTIYF
>NA|TRBV27|NA
CASSLSGGSNQPQHF
>few|TRBV5-1|TRBD1
CASSLRDRGDLQYF
>NA|TRBV7-2|TRBD1
CASSLVGTGDYGYTF
>NA|TRBV2|TRBD1
CASTSMAGGSGEQYF
>NA|TRBV7-9|TRBD2
CASSLGTNQETQYF
>NA|TRBV7-2|NA
CASSLQGWETQYF
>NA|TRBV7-3|NA
CASSPLVTGGADTQYF
>NA|TRBV4-1|NA
CASSPSDSGLNQPQHF
>NA|TRBV28|TRBD2
CASSFGGLAGEEQFF
>NA|TRBV11-3|NA
CASSLWGDEATATHRF
>NA|TRBV19|TRBD2
CASSPSMTSGMSSEQYF
>once|TRBV29-1|TRBD1
CSIRDSSYGYTF
>NA|TRBV10-1|NA
CASSWGANTGELFF
>NA|TRBV10-1|NA
CALSRFVDYGYTF
>few|TRBV11-3|TRBD1
CASSLILTGAINTEAFF
>NA|TRBV30|NA
CALAKKSQAEKLFF
>NA|TRBV21-1|NA
CASSKEPEQYF
>NA|TRBV11-3|NA
CASSLDLTGRDTQYF